These 10 T cell receptor beta chains were all obtained from the same sample, sequenced in a study of T cells after yellow fever vaccination. TCRdb re-analysed the 5' RACE reads in MiXCR, keeping a single row per CDR3 protein. There are about 120,000 distinct CDR3 sequences in the sample; 6.5% to 9% occur only once, and approximately 3% lies in the top ten. Sample: CD4+ T cells sorted from PBMCs, taken roughly 47 days after the first yellow fever vaccination. The receptors were sampled from a man aged 18-30 years who received the YFV17D yellow fever vaccine.

This clonotype was seen a handful of times. The chain recombines TRBV28 with TRBJ2-2, with D perhaps TRBD1 or TRBD2 (7 bases each). V lost 9 bases, J lost 0 bases, and 20 bases lay in between. Germline loops: CDR1 MDHEN, CDR2 SYDVKM. CDR3 length: 17 amino acids. The CDR3 region has the DNA TGTGCCAGTAACTTATGGGGGGGACAGTCGAACACCGGGGAGCTGTTTTTT. Protein product: CASNLWGGQSNTGELFF.

This clonotype occurred many times. The rearrangement links TRBV5-1 to TRBJ1-2; D call uncertain. The V gene lost 0 bases and the J gene lost 5 bases, with 8 bases spanning the gap. CDR1 and CDR2 from the germline V gene are SGHRS and YFSETQ. This CDR3 comprises 13 residues. The CDR3 nucleotides are TGCGCCAGCAGCTTGGGGACGGAATATGGCTACACCTTC. Translation gives CASSLGTEYGYTF.

This clonotype was recorded at least ten times. This chain uses TRBV7-9 with TRBJ2-2, with 9 bases lining up with TRBD1. CDR3 size: 17 residues. Germline values: CDR1 SEHNR, CDR2 FQNEAQ (reference sequence). J was trimmed by 0 bases and V by 5 bases; bases with no gene match: 7. CDR3 protein: CASSRPGTGTNTGELFF. CDR3 nucleotide sequence: TGTGCCAGCAGCAGACCCGGGACAGGGACGAACACCGGGGAGCTGTTTTTT.

This clonotype came up many times. V usage is TRBV20-1 and J usage is TRBJ2-1; 14 nucleotides agree with TRBD2. The length of the CDR3 is 14 residues. Germline V gene data show CDR1 as DFQATT and CDR2 as SNEGSKA (reference sequence). With 5 bases clipped from V and 6 bases from J, the junction kept 3 bases outside the gene matches. The CDR3 coding sequence is TGCAGTGCTTCCGGGACTAGCGGGGGCAATGAGCAGTTCTTC. Residues: CSASGTSGGNEQFF.

The chain has TRBV11-2 and TRBJ2-3, with 9 bases that match TRBD2. CDR1 is SGHAT, CDR2 FQNNGV, per germline. There are 15 residues in the CDR3. V lost 6 bases and J lost 2; bases outside the gene matches: 6. The CDR3 DNA reads as TGTGCCAGCAGGCAAAAGCGGGGGGCCACAGATACGCAGTATTTT. This gives the protein CASRQKRGATDTQYF.

This clonotype appeared a few times. V is TRBV3-1 and J is TRBJ1-2; D may be TRBD1 (5 bases). The CDR3 has 15 amino acids. Looked up from germline, CDR1 is LGHDT and CDR2 is YNNKEL (reference sequence). The ends were cut back, 4 bases at V and 5 bases at J, with 17 bases in the middle. CDR3 protein: CASSLGGWSVYGYTF. In DNA form, the CDR3 reads TGTGCCAGCAGCCTCGGGGGGTGGAGTGTGTATGGCTACACCTTC.

This clonotype was detected many times. This rearrangement joins TRBV12-3 or TRBV12-4 to TRBJ2-1, with D perhaps matching TRBD2 (5 bases). The CDR3 spans 13 residues. V lost 4 bases to trimming and J lost 3 bases, with 7 bases between them. The CDR3 bases are TGTGCCAGCAGTTCTGACTACTACAATGAGCAGTTCTTC. Translated, it gives CASSSDYYNEQFF.

This clonotype occurred many times. The genes are TRBV5-1 and TRBJ2-3; weak D call: TRBD1 (6 bases). Deletions cut 2 bases from V and 2 bases from J, with 15 bases between. CDR3 length: 16 residues. Germline CDR1 and CDR2: SGHRS and YFSETQ. CDR3 bases: TGCGCCAGCAGCTTAGGACAGACAATTTACACAGATACGCAGTATTTT. Its translation: CASSLGQTIYTDTQYF.

This clonotype came up many times. The CDR3 loop is CASSPGGGAGNIQYF. In nucleotides, the CDR3 is TGTGCTAGTAGCCCCGGAGGGGGGGCAGGGAACATTCAGTACTTC. This chain uses TRBV12-5 with TRBJ2-4; a possible D gene is TRBD2 (7 bases). V was clipped by 8 bases and J by 7 bases, with 21 bases between them. Germline V lookup: CDR1 LGHNT, CDR2 FRNRAP. The CDR3 totals 15 residues.

This clonotype was seen repeatedly, ten times or more. The chain recombines TRBV7-2 with TRBJ2-1; D may correspond to TRBD1 or TRBD2 (5 bases each). V lost 2 bases, J lost 6 bases, and 17 bases lay in between. Germline V lookup: CDR1 SGHTA, CDR2 FQGNSA. This CDR3 has 16 amino acids. The CDR3 DNA is TGTGCCAGCAGCTTACCCCGGGGACGCCCCTTCAATGAGCAGTTCTTC. It specifies CASSLPRGRPFNEQFF.